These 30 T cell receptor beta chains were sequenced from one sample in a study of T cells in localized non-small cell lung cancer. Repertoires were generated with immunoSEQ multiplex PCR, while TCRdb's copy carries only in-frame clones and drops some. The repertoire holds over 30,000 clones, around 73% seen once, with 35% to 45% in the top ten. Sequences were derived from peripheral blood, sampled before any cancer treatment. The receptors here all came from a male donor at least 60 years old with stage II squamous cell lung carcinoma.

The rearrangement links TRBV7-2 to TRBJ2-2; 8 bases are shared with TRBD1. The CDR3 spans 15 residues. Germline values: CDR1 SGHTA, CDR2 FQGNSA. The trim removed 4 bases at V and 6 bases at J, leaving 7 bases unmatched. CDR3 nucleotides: TGTGCCAGCAGCTCCCGACAGGGGATCCCCGGGGAGCTGTTTTTT. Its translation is CASSSRQGIPGELFF.

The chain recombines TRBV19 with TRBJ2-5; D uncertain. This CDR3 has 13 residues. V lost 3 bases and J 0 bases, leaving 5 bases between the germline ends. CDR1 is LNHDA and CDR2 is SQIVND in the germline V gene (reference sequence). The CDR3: CASSITDQETQYF. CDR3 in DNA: TGTGCCAGTAGTATCACAGACCAAGAGACCCAGTACTTC.

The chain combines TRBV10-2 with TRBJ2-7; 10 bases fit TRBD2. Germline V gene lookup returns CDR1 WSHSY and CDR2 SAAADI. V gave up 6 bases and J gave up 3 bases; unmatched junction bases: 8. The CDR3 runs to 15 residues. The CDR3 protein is CASSETSGASYEQYF. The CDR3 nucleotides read TGCGCCAGCAGCGAAACTAGCGGGGCTAGCTACGAGCAGTACTTC.

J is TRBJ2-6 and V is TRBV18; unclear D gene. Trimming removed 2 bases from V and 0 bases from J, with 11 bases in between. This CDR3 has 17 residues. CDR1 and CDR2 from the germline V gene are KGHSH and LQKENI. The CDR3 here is CASSPVTPYSGANVLTF. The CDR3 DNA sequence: TGTGCCAGCTCACCAGTTACACCGTACTCTGGGGCCAACGTCCTGACTTTC.

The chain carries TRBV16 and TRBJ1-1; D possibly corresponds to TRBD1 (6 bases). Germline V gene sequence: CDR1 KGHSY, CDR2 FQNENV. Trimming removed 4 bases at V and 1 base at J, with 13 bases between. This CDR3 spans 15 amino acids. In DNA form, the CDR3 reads TGTGCCAGCAGCCCCAGGGGCCTGGCGAACACTGAAGCTTTCTTT. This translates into CASSPRGLANTEAFF.

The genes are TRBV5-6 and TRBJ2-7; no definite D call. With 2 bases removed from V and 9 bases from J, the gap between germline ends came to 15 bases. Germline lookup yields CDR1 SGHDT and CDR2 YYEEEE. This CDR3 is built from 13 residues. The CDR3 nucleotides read TGTGCCAGCAGCTTTAGAGTTAGGAACGGGCAGTACTTC. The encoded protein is CASSFRVRNGQYF.

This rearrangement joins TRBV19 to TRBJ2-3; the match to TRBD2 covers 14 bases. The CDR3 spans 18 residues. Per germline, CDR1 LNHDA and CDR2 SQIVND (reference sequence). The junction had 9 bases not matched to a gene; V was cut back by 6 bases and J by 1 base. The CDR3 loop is CASRVSGLAGAGTDTQYF. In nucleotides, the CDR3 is TGTGCCAGTAGGGTGTCGGGACTAGCGGGAGCTGGCACAGATACGCAGTATTTT.

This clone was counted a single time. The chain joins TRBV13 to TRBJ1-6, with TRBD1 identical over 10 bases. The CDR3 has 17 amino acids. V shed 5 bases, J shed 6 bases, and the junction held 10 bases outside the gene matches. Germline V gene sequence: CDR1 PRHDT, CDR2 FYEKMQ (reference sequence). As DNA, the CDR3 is TGTGCCAGCAGCCCCCCTCCTAGGGACAGGGGTAATTCACCCCTCCACTTT. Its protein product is CASSPPPRDRGNSPLHF.

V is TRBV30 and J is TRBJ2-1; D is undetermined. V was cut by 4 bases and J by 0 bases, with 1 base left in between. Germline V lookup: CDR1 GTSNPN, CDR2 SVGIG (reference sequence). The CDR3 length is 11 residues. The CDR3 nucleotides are TGTGCCTGGAACTCCTACAATGAGCAGTTCTTC. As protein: CAWNSYNEQFF.

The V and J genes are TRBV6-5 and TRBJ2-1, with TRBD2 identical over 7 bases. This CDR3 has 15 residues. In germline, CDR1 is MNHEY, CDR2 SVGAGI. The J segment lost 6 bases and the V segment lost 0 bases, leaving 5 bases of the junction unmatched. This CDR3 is CASSYSGGSGNEQFF. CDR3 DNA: TGTGCCAGCAGTTACTCGGGCGGGAGCGGCAATGAGCAGTTCTTC.

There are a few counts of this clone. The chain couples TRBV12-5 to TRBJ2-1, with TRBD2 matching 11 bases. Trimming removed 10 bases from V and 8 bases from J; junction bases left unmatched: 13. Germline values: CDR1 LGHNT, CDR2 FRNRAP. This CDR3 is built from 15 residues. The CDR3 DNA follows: TGTGCTACCCTCTTAGCGGGAGGGCCGTTTGATGAGCAGTTCTTC. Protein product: CATLLAGGPFDEQFF.

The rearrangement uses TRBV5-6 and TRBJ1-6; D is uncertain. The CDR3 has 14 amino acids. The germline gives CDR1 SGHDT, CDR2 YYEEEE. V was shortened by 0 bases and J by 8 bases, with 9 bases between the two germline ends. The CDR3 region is CASSLASPDSPLHF. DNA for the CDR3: TGTGCCAGCAGCTTGGCCTCTCCTGATTCACCCCTCCACTTT.

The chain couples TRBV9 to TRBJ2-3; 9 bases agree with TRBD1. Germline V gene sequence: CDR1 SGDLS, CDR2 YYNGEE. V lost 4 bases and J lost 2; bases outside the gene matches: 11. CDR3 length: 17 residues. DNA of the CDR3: TGTGCCAGCAGCTCGCGGCAGGACAGGGGTTTCACAGATACGCAGTATTTT. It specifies CASSSRQDRGFTDTQYF.

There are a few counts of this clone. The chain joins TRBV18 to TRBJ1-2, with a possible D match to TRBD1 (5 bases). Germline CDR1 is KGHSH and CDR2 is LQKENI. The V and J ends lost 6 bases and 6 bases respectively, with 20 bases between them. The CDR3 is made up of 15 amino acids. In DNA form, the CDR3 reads TGTGCCAGCTCTCAGCTTACCGGCAAGACAGATGGCTACACCTTC. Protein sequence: CASSQLTGKTDGYTF.

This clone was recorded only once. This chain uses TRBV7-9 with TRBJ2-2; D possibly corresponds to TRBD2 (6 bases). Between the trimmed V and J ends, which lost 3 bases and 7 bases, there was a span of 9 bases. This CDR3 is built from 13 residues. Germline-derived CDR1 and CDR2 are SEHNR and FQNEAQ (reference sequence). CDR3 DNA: TGTGCCAGCAGCTTTTGGGAGGTCGGGGAGCTGTTTTTT. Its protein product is CASSFWEVGELFF.

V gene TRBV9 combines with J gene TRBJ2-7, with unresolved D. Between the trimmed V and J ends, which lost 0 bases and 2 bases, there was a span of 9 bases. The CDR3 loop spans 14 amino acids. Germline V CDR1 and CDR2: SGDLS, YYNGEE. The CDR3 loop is CASSVESLPYEQYF. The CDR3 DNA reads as TGTGCCAGCAGCGTAGAATCACTTCCCTACGAGCAGTACTTC.

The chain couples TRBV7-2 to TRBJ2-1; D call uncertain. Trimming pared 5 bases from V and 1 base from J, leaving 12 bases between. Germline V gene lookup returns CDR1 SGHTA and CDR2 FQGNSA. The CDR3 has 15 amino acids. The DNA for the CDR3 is TGTGCCAGCAGCCAAGGCATGGGATCCTACAATGAGCAGTTCTTC. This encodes CASSQGMGSYNEQFF.

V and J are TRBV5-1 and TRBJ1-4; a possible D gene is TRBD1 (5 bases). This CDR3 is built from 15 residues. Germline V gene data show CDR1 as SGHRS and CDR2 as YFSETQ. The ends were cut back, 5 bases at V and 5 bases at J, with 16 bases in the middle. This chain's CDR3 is CASRSTDSPNEKLFF. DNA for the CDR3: TGCGCCAGCAGATCCACCGACAGCCCGAATGAAAAACTGTTTTTT.

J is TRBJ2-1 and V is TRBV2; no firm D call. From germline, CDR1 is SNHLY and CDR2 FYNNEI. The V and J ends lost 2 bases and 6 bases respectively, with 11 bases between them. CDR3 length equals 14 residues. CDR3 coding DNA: TGTGCCAGCAGTGAAACCCAGGTCCTCAATGAGCAGTTCTTC. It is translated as CASSETQVLNEQFF.

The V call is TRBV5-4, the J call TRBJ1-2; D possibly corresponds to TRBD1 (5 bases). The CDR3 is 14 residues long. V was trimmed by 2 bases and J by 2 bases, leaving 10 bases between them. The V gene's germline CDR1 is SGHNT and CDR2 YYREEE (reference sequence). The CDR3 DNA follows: TGTGCCAGCAGCTTAGGGACTCAAAACTATGGCTACACCTTC. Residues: CASSLGTQNYGYTF.

The CDR3 here is CASSYENVQETQYF. CDR3 nucleotide sequence: TGTGCCAGCAGTTACGAGAACGTCCAAGAGACCCAGTACTTC. The chain carries TRBV6-5 and TRBJ2-5; D gene uncertain. The CDR3 runs to 14 residues. The V end was cut by 2 bases, the J end by 1 base, with 8 bases between. Germline V gene sequence: CDR1 MNHEY, CDR2 SVGAGI.

The CDR3 DNA is TGTGCCAGCAGCCTAGGGGAGGTCGGGGCCAACGTCCTGACTTTC. This codes for CASSLGEVGANVLTF. This sequence joins TRBV28 and TRBJ2-6; D might be TRBD2 (6 bases). With 6 bases removed from V and 4 bases from J, the gap between germline ends came to 13 bases. This CDR3 has 15 amino acids. In germline, CDR1 is MDHEN, CDR2 SYDVKM.

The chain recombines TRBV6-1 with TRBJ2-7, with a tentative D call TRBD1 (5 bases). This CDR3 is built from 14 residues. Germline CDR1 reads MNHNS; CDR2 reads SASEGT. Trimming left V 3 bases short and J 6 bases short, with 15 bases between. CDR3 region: CASSEGQGWGEQYF. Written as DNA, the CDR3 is TGTGCCAGCAGTGAGGGGCAGGGATGGGGCGAGCAGTACTTC.

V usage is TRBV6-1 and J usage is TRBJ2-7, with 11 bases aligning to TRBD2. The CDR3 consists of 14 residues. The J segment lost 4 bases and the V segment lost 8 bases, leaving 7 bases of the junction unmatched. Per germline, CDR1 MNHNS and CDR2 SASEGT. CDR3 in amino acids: CASGASGRLYEQYF. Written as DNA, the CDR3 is TGTGCCAGCGGGGCTAGCGGGAGGCTATACGAGCAGTACTTC.

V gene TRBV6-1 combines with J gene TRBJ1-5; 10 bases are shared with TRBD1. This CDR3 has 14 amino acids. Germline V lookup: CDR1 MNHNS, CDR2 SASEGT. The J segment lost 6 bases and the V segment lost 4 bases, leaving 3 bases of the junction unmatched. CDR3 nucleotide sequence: TGTGCCAGCAGTGGACAGGGGGCAGGTCAGCCCCAGCATTTT. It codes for CASSGQGAGQPQHF.

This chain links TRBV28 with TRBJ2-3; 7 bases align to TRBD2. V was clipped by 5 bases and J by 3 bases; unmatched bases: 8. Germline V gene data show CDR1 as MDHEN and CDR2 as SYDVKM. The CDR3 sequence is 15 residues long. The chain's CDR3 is CASSPSGAYTDTQYF. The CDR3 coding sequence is TGTGCCAGCAGTCCCAGCGGGGCCTATACAGATACGCAGTATTTT.

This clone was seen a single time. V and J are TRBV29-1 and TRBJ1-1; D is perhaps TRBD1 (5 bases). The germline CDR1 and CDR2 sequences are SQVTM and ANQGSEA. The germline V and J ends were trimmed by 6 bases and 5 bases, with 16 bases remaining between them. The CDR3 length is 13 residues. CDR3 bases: TGCAGCGTGGTGACAGCAGCCGCAACTGAAGCTTTCTTT. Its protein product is CSVVTAAATEAFF.

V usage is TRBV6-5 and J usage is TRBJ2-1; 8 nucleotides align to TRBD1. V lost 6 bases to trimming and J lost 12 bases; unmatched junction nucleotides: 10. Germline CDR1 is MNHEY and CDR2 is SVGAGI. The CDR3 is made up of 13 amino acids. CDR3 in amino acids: CASRPTGALGQFF. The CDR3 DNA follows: TGTGCCAGCAGGCCGACAGGGGCCCTCGGGCAGTTCTTC.

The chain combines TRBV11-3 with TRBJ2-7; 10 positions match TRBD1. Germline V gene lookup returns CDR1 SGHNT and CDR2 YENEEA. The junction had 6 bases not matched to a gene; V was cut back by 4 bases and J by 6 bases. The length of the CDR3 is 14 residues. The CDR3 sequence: CASSSGTGVSEQYF. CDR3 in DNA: TGTGCCAGCAGCTCCGGGACAGGGGTTAGCGAGCAGTACTTC.

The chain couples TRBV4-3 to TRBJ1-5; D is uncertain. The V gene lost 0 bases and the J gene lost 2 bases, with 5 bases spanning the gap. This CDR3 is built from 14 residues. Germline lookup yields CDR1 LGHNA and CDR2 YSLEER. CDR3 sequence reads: CASSQEEGNQPQHF. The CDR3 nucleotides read TGCGCCAGCAGCCAAGAGGAGGGCAATCAGCCCCAGCATTTT.